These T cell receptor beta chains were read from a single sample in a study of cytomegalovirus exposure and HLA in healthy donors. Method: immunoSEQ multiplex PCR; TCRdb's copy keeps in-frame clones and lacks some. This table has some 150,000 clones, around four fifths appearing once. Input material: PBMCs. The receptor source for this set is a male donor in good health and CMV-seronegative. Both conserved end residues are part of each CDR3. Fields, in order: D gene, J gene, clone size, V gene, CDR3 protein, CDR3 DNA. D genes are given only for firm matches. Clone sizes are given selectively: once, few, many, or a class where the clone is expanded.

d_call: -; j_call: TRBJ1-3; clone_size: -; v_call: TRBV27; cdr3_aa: CASRGGGSGNTIYF; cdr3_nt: TGTGCCAGCAGGGGAGGTGGTTCTGGAAACACCATATATTTT
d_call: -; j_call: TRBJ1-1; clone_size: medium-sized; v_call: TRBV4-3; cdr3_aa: CASSRGQYTEAFF; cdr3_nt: TGCGCCAGCAGCCGAGGACAGTACACTGAAGCTTTCTTT
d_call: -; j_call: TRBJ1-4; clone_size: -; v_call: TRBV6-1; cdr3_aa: CASSLWGGEKLFF; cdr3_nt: TGTGCCAGCAGTCTCTGGGGGGGCGAAAAACTGTTTTTT
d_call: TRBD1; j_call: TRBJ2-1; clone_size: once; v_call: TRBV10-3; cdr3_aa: CAIRSGDRGLGEQFF; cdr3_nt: TGTGCCATCAGGTCTGGGGACAGGGGGCTTGGTGAGCAGTTCTTC
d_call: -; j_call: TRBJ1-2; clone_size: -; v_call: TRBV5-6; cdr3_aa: CASSLEGPGNYGYTF; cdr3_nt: TGTGCCAGCAGCTTGGAAGGGCCGGGGAACTATGGCTACACCTTC
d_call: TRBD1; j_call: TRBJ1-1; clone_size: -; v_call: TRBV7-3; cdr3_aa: CASSRGQGRTEAFF; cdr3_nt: TGTGCCAGCAGCCGGGGACAGGGAAGAACTGAAGCTTTCTTT
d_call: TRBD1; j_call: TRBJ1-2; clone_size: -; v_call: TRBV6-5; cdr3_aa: CASSLRQGHGYTF; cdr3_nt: TGTGCCAGCAGCCTCCGACAGGGGCATGGCTACACCTTC
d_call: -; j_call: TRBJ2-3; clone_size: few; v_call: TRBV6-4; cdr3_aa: CASSDQTDTQYF; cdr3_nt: TGTGCCAGCAGTGACCAAACAGATACGCAGTATTTT
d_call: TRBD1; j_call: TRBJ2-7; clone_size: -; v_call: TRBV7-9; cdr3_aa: CASRPGQGTYEQYF; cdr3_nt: TGTGCCAGCAGACCTGGACAGGGGACCTACGAGCAGTACTTC
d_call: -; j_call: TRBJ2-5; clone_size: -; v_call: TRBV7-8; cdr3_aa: CASSLVLSQETQYF; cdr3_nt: TGTGCCAGCAGCTTAGTTCTCAGCCAAGAGACCCAGTACTTC
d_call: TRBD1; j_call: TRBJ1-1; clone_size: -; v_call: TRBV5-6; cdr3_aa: CASSQNRGTEAFF; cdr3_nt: TGTGCCAGCAGCCAGAACAGGGGAACTGAAGCTTTCTTT